What follows is one T cell receptor beta chain and its context. The antigen remains unidentified. V was cut by 0 bases and J by 15 bases, with 12 bases left in between. The CDR3 has 12 amino acids. Germline V gene lookup returns CDR1 LGHDT and CDR2 YNNKEL (reference sequence). Relying on iRepertoire HTBI primers and Arm-PCR of CDR3 regions, the team built TCR beta libraries. TCRdb re-derived calls from the multiplex PCR reads in MiXCR, one entry per CDR3 protein. The table lists roughly 360,000 distinct CDR3 sequences, roughly 23% of them singletons. Time point indicated: persistent/refractory GD, antithyroid drugs over 5 years with positive TRAb. The TCR library was made from RNA extracted from PBMCs. This sample was taken from a study of regulatory T cells in long-lasting Graves disease. General study results and limits: The study found persistent patients shared more public clonotypes (approximately 2,700) than new patients (about 890).

The chain employs TRBV3-1 and TRBJ2-4, with no clear D. The receptor comes from a woman aged 35 to 49 with Graves disease. The material sequenced was peripheral blood mononuclear cells (PBMCs), taken when the disease was refractory, from a patient treated with antithyroid drugs. The CDR3 loop reads CASSQEYSRPYF. Here the CDR3 DNA reads TGTGCCAGCAGCCAAGAGTACAGCCGCCCGTACTTC.